This TCR beta chain was captured by sequencing in a study of blood T cell repertoires in COVID-19. TCRdb's table, derived via immunoSEQ multiplex PCR, lists solely in-frame clones and lacks some. The sample lists hundreds of thousands of clones; around nine tenths were seen once. The germline V gene encodes CDR1 SGHNT and CDR2 YYREEE (reference sequence). The CDR3 contains 14 residues. Trimming stripped 0 bases from V and 4 bases from J, with 10 bases between. The source is a young woman who had recovered from COVID-19. The chain combines TRBV5-4 with TRBJ1-1; possibly TRBD1 for D (5 bases). The sample taken for sequencing was peripheral blood. The CDR3 reads CASSLEGSGTEAFF. As DNA, the CDR3 is TGTGCCAGCAGCTTGGAGGGGTCAGGCACTGAAGCTTTCTTT.